The 30 T cell receptor beta chains in this list originate from one sample, sequenced in a study of cytomegalovirus exposure and HLA in healthy donors. The primer mix had 60 Vbeta and 13 Jbeta primers. The table came from immunoSEQ multiplex PCR; TCRdb's copy has only in-frame clones and leaves some out. The table lists 150,000 or so clones, roughly three quarters of them singletons. Material: PBMCs. The source of these receptors is a man in his thirties or forties in good health and CMV-seropositive.

V gene TRBV5-1 combines with J gene TRBJ2-5; TRBD1 aligns across 9 bases. The CDR3 sequence is 16 residues long. The V gene's germline CDR1 is SGHRS and CDR2 YFSETQ. With 4 bases clipped from V and 1 base from J, the junction kept 8 bases outside the gene matches. The CDR3 coding sequence is TGCGCCAGCAGCCCAGGTCCGGACAGGGGCCAAGAGACCCAGTACTTC. This sequence encodes CASSPGPDRGQETQYF.

CDR3 region: CARPGQEKEAPDTQYF. The CDR3 bases are TGTGCCAGACCTGGACAGGAGAAGGAGGCTCCAGATACGCAGTATTTT. This chain uses TRBV21-1 with TRBJ2-3; TRBD1 is taken as the D call from the table, unchecked against the DNA. TRBV21-1 is classified as a pseudogene. The CDR3 totals 16 residues.

CDR3 protein: CASRPQGAIGTSGRLGEQFF. The CDR3, as DNA: TGTGCCAGCAGACCCCAGGGGGCTATCGGGACTAGCGGGAGATTAGGTGAGCAGTTCTTC. This chain connects TRBV2 to TRBJ2-1; 14 bases line up with TRBD2. The CDR3 length is 20 residues. J gave up 9 bases and V 6 bases, and 22 bases lay outside the gene matches. The germline gives CDR1 SNHLY, CDR2 FYNNEI. The whole variable domain, remainder taken from reference TRBV2 and TRBJ2-1, is EPEVTQTPSHQVTQMGQEVILRCVPISNHLYFYWYRQILGQKVEFLVSFYNNEISEKSEIFDDQFSVERPDGSNFTLKIRSTKLEDSAMYFCASRPQGAIGTSGRLGEQFFGPGTRLTVL.

V gene TRBV5-6 combines with J gene TRBJ2-3, with TRBD1 as a possible D gene (6 bases). The CDR3 is 16 amino acids. CDR1 is SGHDT and CDR2 is YYEEEE in the germline V gene. V was shortened by 5 bases and J by 4 bases, with 20 bases between the two germline ends. The CDR3 protein is CASRAPGHQPPDTQYF. CDR3 nucleotides: TGTGCCAGCAGGGCTCCGGGACATCAACCCCCAGATACGCAGTATTTT.

V is TRBV5-5 and J is TRBJ2-7, with D perhaps TRBD2 (5 bases). The V end lost 2 bases, the J end lost 0 bases, and 18 bases lay between the germline ends. CDR1 and CDR2 (germline): SGHKS, YYEKEE (reference sequence). The length of the CDR3 is 17 residues. CDR3 in DNA: TGTGCCAGCAGCTTAATAAAAATGAGCGGCTACTCCTACGAGCAGTACTTC. Amino acids: CASSLIKMSGYSYEQYF.

The rearrangement joins TRBV29-1 to TRBJ2-5, with 8 bases matching TRBD2. Germline CDR1 and CDR2: SQVTM and ANQGSEA. There are 13 residues in the CDR3. V shed 2 bases and J 5 bases; nucleotides not matched to a gene: 4. CDR3 bases: TGCAGCGTTGAAAGGGGCGGGAGGGAGACCCAGTACTTC. Translation: CSVERGGRETQYF.

This sequence joins TRBV2 and TRBJ2-5; D is possibly TRBD2 (7 bases). Trimming cost V 7 bases and J 3 bases, with 21 bases left between them. CDR3 length: 16 residues. Germline V gene data show CDR1 as SNHLY and CDR2 as FYNNEI. CDR3 sequence (DNA): TGTGCCAGCACCGAGGGCCGCGGGGGCCTTGAAGAGACCCAGTACTTC. Protein: CASTEGRGGLEETQYF.

The V call is TRBV27, the J call TRBJ2-7, with 11 bases matching TRBD1. CDR3 length: 16 residues. The trim removed 5 bases at V and 4 bases at J, leaving 10 bases unmatched. Looked up from germline, CDR1 is MNHEY and CDR2 is SMNVEV (reference sequence). The DNA of the CDR3 is TGTGCCAGCAGTCTCTCGGGACAGGGGGGTACGTACGAGCAGTACTTC. Its protein product is CASSLSGQGGTYEQYF.

The chain employs TRBV7-3 and TRBJ1-1; D is undetermined. Germline values: CDR1 SGHTA, CDR2 FQGTGA. V lost 3 bases to trimming and J lost 3 bases, with 8 bases between them. The CDR3 sequence is 13 residues long. CDR3 nucleotides: TGTGCCAGCAGCTTGACTACCGACACTGAAGCTTTCTTT. It codes for CASSLTTDTEAFF.

In DNA, the CDR3 is TGTGCCAGCAGTTCGGACAGGGTGATTCTGTACTTC. Protein product: CASSSDRVILYF. V gene TRBV28 combines with J gene TRBJ2-7, with 8 bases aligning to TRBD1. CDR1 is MDHEN and CDR2 is SYDVKM in the germline V gene. The ends lost 4 bases at V and 12 bases at J; junction bases unmatched: 8. The CDR3 length is 12 residues.

The V gene is TRBV7-3, the J gene TRBJ2-2; perhaps TRBD1 as D (6 bases). The CDR3 totals 16 residues. Germline V CDR1 and CDR2: SGHTA, FQGTGA. V dropped 2 bases and J dropped 7 bases, with 17 bases sitting between them. Written as DNA, the CDR3 is TGTGCCAGCAGCTTAGAAGGTGGACAGCTAATCGGGGAGCTGTTTTTT. Its translation: CASSLEGGQLIGELFF.

This clone showed up just once. The junction departs from the called germline gene at one end, perhaps through a read error. This rearrangement joins TRBV7-7 to TRBJ2-5; maybe TRBD2 (5 bases). Germline CDR1 reads SSHAT; CDR2 reads FNYEAQ (reference sequence). The CDR3 has 14 amino acids. The CDR3 here is CASSLAPGQETQYF. CDR3 nucleotide sequence: TGTGCTAGCAGCTTAGCTCCGGGACAAGAGACCCAGTACTTC.

The chain recombines TRBV4-2 with TRBJ1-3, with 7 bases aligning to TRBD1. Germline lookup yields CDR1 LGHNA and CDR2 YNFKEQ. The CDR3 runs 16 residues. The trim removed 3 bases at V and 0 bases at J, leaving 5 bases unmatched. CDR3 bases: TGTGCCAGCAGCCAGTCTCGGGACAGCTCTGGAAACACCATATATTTT. Translation: CASSQSRDSSGNTIYF.

This clone was seen a handful of times. The rearrangement joins TRBV27 to TRBJ2-7, with TRBD1 identical over 7 bases. Trimming took 6 bases from V and 3 from J; bases not matched to a gene: 14. Germline assignment: CDR1 MNHEY and CDR2 SMNVEV (reference sequence). This CDR3 has 16 amino acids. For the CDR3, the DNA is TGTGCCAGCAGCCTAAATAGAATGACAGGGAGCTACGAGCAGTACTTC. This codes for CASSLNRMTGSYEQYF.

Remarks on this clone: A junction boundary mismatches the germline segment, possibly from a read error. The CDR3 loop reads CSSSLVPETQYF. CDR3 coding DNA: TGTTCCAGCAGCTTAGTTCCGGAGACCCAGTACTTC. This chain uses TRBV7-9 with TRBJ2-5; no reliable D call. The germline V gene has CDR1 SEHNR and CDR2 FQNEAQ (reference sequence). The CDR3 consists of 12 residues.

The rearrangement links TRBV15 to TRBJ2-5; TRBD2 matches at 8 bases. The length of the CDR3 is 18 residues. J gave up 5 bases and V 1 base, and 15 bases lay outside the gene matches. CDR1 and CDR2 (germline): LNHNV, YYDKDF (reference sequence). The CDR3 protein is CATSRGGGLVHKGETQYF. CDR3 in DNA: TGTGCCACCAGCAGAGGCGGGGGGCTCGTACATAAGGGTGAGACCCAGTACTTC. Combining the CDR3 with reference TRBV15 and TRBJ2-5 gives the whole variable domain DAMVIQNPRYQVTQFGKPVTLSCSQTLNHNVMYWYQQKSSQAPKLLFHYYDKDFNNEADTPDNFQSRRPNTSFCFLDIRSPGLGDTAMYLCATSRGGGLVHKGETQYFGPGTRLLVL.

The CDR3 DNA follows: TGTGCCAGTAGACCGGACCGAAGGAGGGGAGAGACCCAGTACTTC. This codes for CASRPDRRRGETQYF. The chain recombines TRBV7-9 with TRBJ2-5, with D maybe TRBD2 (6 bases). The CDR3 sequence is 15 residues long. V was pared by 9 bases and J by 4 bases, with 21 bases between. The germline V gene has CDR1 SEHNR and CDR2 FQNEAQ (reference sequence).

The V gene is TRBV2, the J gene TRBJ2-1, with D maybe TRBD1 (6 bases). The CDR3 contains 12 residues. Germline V gene lookup returns CDR1 SNHLY and CDR2 FYNNEI. V shed 4 bases and J shed 7 bases, with 8 bases lying between them. The CDR3 loop reads CASSVGQNEQFF. The DNA for the CDR3 is TGTGCCAGCAGTGTGGGACAAAATGAGCAGTTCTTC.

CDR3 sequence (DNA): TGTGCCTGGAGTCCCATAGCGGGAAGCTACAATGAGCAGTTCTTC. Amino acid sequence: CAWSPIAGSYNEQFF. The rearrangement joins TRBV30 to TRBJ2-1, with 8 bases aligning to TRBD2. V was clipped by 2 bases and J by 3 bases; unmatched bases: 6. The CDR3 sequence is 15 residues long. Germline CDR1 is GTSNPN and CDR2 is SVGIG (reference sequence). The full variable domain, rest sourced from reference TRBV30 and TRBJ2-1, is SQTIHQWPATLVQPVGSPLSLECTVEGTSNPNLYWYRQAAGRGLQLLFYSVGIGQISSEVPQNLSASRPQDRQFILSSKKLLLSDSGFYLCAWSPIAGSYNEQFFGPGTRLTVL.

The chain carries TRBV28 and TRBJ2-4; 12 positions agree with TRBD2. CDR3 size: 20 residues. CDR1 and CDR2 (germline): MDHEN, SYDVKM. J was trimmed by 0 bases and V by 5 bases; bases with no gene match: 14. CDR3 nucleotide sequence: TGTGCCAGCAGTCCGACACCTCCGGGACTAGCGGGTCTAGCCAAAAACATTCAGTACTTC. This translates into CASSPTPPGLAGLAKNIQYF.

The V call is TRBV5-1, the J call TRBJ2-3; a weak D match, TRBD1 (6 bases). CDR1 is SGHRS and CDR2 is YFSETQ in the germline V gene. V shed 2 bases and J shed 1 base, with 17 bases lying between them. The CDR3 covers 17 residues. CDR3 in DNA: TGCGCCAGCAGCTTTTTTACTAACAGGGTCCGCACAGATACGCAGTATTTT. Translation: CASSFFTNRVRTDTQYF.

This rearrangement joins TRBV5-5 to TRBJ2-7; D uncertain. Germline lookup yields CDR1 SGHKS and CDR2 YYEKEE (reference sequence). V dropped 1 base and J dropped 2 bases, with 7 bases sitting between them. The CDR3 totals 13 residues. CDR3 DNA: TGTGCCAGCAGCTTGACCCCAGCCTACGAGCAGTACTTC. Protein sequence: CASSLTPAYEQYF.

The chain joins TRBV29-1 to TRBJ2-7; TRBD1 matches at 10 bases. The CDR3 length is 14 residues. The germline CDR1 and CDR2 sequences are SQVTM and ANQGSEA. V lost 4 bases to trimming and J lost 3 bases; unmatched junction nucleotides: 6. The CDR3 spells CSVVRQGAGYEQYF. The CDR3 region has the DNA TGCAGCGTTGTGAGACAGGGGGCGGGCTACGAGCAGTACTTC.

This clone was found once. This chain links TRBV9 with TRBJ2-6; TRBD2 matches 8 bases. This CDR3 contains 22 residues. Unmatched junction bases numbered 20, after V lost 3 bases and J lost 0 bases. Per germline, CDR1 SGDLS and CDR2 YYNGEE. The CDR3 nucleotides read TGTGCCAGCAGCGACCCACTAGCGGTGAGCTCCCTTAAGAGCTCTGGGGCCAACGTCCTGACTTTC. Protein: CASSDPLAVSSLKSSGANVLTF.

The chain is built from TRBV28 and TRBJ2-1, with D perhaps TRBD2 (6 bases). CDR1 is MDHEN and CDR2 is SYDVKM in the germline V gene. The CDR3 contains 15 residues. Trimming took off 5 bases at V and 1 base at J, with 12 bases between the two ends. The CDR3 nucleotides are TGTGCCAGCAGTCTTATGGGGGGTTCCTACAATGAGCAGTTCTTC. Encoded protein: CASSLMGGSYNEQFF.

The V and J genes are TRBV27 and TRBJ2-1, with 7 bases aligning to TRBD1. Germline loops: CDR1 MNHEY, CDR2 SMNVEV (reference sequence). This CDR3 comprises 19 residues. With V trimmed by 5 bases and J by 0 bases, 16 bases remained unmatched. The CDR3 sequence is CASSPLSGTAFSSYNEQFF. The CDR3 bases are TGTGCCAGCAGTCCCCTATCGGGGACAGCCTTTTCCTCCTACAATGAGCAGTTCTTC.

The chain combines TRBV19 with TRBJ2-7; maybe TRBD1 (6 bases). Between the trimmed V and J ends, which lost 4 bases and 1 base, there was a span of 14 bases. Germline assignment: CDR1 LNHDA and CDR2 SQIVND (reference sequence). CDR3 size: 15 residues. The CDR3 loop is CASSKGQLYSYEQYF. DNA of the CDR3: TGTGCCAGTAGTAAAGGACAGCTCTATTCCTACGAGCAGTACTTC. The full variable domain, its missing parts supplied by reference TRBV19 and TRBJ2-7, is DGGITQSPKYLFRKEGQNVTLSCEQNLNHDAMYWYRQDPGQGLRLIYYSQIVNDFQKGDIAEGYSVSREKKESFPLTVTSAQKNPTAFYLCASSKGQLYSYEQYFGPGTRLTVT.

This rearrangement joins TRBV9 to TRBJ2-6; TRBD2 is a possible D gene (6 bases). V dropped 4 bases and J dropped 0 bases, with 17 bases sitting between them. The germline CDR1 and CDR2 sequences are SGDLS and YYNGEE. There are 18 residues in the CDR3. The CDR3 DNA is TGTGCCAGCAGCTCACCGCGGGGATATAACTCTGGGGCCAACGTCCTGACTTTC. This gives the protein CASSSPRGYNSGANVLTF.

This sequence joins TRBV30 and TRBJ2-7; TRBD2 matches 8 bases. The CDR3 extends over 13 amino acids. With 8 bases clipped from V and 1 base from J, the junction kept 7 bases outside the gene matches. CDR1 is GTSNPN and CDR2 is SVGIG in the germline V gene (reference sequence). DNA of the CDR3: TGTGCCGGACGTACTAGCGGATCCTACGAGCAGTACTTC. Its translation: CAGRTSGSYEQYF.

This clone was counted a few times. The V and J genes are TRBV4-2 and TRBJ2-5, with TRBD2 matching 8 bases. V trimming: 0 bases; J trimming: 0 bases; junction bases outside the gene matches: 6. The V gene's germline CDR1 is LGHNA and CDR2 YNFKEQ. The CDR3 length is 17 residues. The CDR3 spells CASSQDHASGYQETQYF. As DNA, the CDR3 is TGTGCCAGCAGCCAAGATCATGCTAGCGGGTACCAAGAGACCCAGTACTTC.